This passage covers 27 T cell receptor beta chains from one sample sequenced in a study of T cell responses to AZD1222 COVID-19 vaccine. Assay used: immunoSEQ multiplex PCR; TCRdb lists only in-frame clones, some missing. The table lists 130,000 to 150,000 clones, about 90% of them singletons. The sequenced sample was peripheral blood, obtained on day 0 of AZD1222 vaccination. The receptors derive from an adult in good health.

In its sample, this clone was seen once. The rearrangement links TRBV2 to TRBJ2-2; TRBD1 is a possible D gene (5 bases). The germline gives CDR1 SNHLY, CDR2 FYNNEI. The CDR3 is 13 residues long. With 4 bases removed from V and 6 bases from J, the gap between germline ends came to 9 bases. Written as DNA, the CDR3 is TGTGCCAGCAGTGTGGAAGGGGCCGGGGAGCTGTTTTTT. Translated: CASSVEGAGELFF.

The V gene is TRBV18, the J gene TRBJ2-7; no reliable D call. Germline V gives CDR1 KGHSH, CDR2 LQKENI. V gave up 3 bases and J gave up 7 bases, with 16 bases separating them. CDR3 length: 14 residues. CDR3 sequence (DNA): TGTGCCAGCTCACCGGGCCAGACTGGAGCTGAGCAGTACTTC. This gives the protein CASSPGQTGAEQYF.

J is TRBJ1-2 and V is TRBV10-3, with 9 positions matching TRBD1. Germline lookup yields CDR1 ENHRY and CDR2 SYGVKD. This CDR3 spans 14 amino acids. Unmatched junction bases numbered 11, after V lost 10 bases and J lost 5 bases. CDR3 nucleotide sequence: TGTGCCACCGCTCCGGGGACAGGGAGATATGGCTACACCTTC. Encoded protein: CATAPGTGRYGYTF.

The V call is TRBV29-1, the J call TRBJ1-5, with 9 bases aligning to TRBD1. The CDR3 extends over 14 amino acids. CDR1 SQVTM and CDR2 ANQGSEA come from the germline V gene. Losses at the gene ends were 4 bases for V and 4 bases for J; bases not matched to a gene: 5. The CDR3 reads CSVVSGQGNQPQHF. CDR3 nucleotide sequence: TGCAGCGTTGTTTCTGGACAGGGGAATCAGCCCCAGCATTTT. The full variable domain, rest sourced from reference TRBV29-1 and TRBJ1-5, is SAVISQKPSRDICQRGTSLTIQCQVDSQVTMMFWYRQQPGQSLTLIATANQGSEATYESGFVIDKFPISRPNLTFSTLTVSNMSPEDSSIYLCSVVSGQGNQPQHFGDGTRLSIL.

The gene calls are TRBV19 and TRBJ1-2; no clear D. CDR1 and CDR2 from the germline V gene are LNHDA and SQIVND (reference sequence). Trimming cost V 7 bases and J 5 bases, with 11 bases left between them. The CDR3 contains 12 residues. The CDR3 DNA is TGTGCCAGTACCGGACGGGAGTATGGCTACACCTTC. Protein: CASTGREYGYTF.

The chain's CDR3 is CASSQDIPLGQGLLVEQFF. The CDR3 nucleotides are TGCGCCAGCAGCCAAGATATCCCTCTAGGCCAGGGTTTGTTGGTTGAGCAGTTCTTC. This chain joins TRBV4-3 and TRBJ2-1; weak D call: TRBD1 (5 bases). Germline lookup yields CDR1 LGHNA and CDR2 YSLEER. V lost 0 bases and J lost 9, with 27 bases in between. CDR3 length equals 19 residues.

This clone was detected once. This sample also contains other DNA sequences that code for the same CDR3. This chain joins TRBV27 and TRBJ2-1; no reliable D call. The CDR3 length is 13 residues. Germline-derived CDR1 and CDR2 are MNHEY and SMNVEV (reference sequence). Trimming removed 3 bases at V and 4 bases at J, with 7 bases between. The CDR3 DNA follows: TGTGCCAGCAGTTTTTCGTCTTACAATGAGCAGTTCTTC. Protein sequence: CASSFSSYNEQFF.

CDR3 region: CASSYLPTGGASGYTF. In DNA, the CDR3 is TGTGCCAGCAGTTACCTCCCCACAGGGGGCGCGTCTGGCTACACCTTC. J is TRBJ1-2 and V is TRBV6-5; 9 bases match TRBD1. The CDR3 spans 16 residues. Germline-derived CDR1 and CDR2 are MNHEY and SVGAGI. J was trimmed by 7 bases and V by 2 bases; bases with no gene match: 11.

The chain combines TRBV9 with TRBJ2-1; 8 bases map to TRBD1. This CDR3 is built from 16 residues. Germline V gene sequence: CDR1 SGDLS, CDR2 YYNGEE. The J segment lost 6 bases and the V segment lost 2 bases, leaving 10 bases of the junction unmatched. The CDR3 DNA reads TGTGCCAGCAGCGTCGTCGCAGGGGGCATGGCCAATGAGCAGTTCTTC. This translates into CASSVVAGGMANEQFF.

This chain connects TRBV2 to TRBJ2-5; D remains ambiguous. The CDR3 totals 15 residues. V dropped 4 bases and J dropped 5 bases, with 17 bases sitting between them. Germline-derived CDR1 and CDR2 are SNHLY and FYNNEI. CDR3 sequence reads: CASSGTVSSRETQYF. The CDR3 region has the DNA TGTGCCAGCAGTGGAACAGTCTCTTCGCGGGAGACCCAGTACTTC.

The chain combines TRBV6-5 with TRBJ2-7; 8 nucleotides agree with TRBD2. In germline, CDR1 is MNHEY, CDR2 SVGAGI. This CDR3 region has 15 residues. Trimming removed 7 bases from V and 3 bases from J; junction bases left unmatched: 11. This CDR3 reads CASTLTGGIYYEQYF. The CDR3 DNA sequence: TGTGCCAGCACCCTTACGGGAGGGATTTACTACGAGCAGTACTTC.

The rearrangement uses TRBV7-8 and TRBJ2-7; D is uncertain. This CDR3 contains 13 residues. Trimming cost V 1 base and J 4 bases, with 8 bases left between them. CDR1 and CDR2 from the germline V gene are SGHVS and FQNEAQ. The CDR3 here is CASSLEVVYEQYF. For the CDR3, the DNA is TGTGCCAGCAGCTTAGAGGTTGTGTACGAGCAGTACTTC.

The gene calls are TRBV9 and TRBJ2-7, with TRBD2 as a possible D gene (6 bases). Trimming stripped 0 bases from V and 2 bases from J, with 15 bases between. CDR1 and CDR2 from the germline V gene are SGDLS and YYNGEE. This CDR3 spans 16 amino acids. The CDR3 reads CASSVDGGGKTYEQYF. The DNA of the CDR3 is TGTGCCAGCAGCGTAGATGGGGGAGGTAAGACCTACGAGCAGTACTTC.

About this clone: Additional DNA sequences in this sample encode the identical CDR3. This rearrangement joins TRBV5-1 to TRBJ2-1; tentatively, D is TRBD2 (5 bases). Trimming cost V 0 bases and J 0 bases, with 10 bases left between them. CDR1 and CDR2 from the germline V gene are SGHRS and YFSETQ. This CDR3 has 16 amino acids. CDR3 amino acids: CASSLVAPSSYNEQFF. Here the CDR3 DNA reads TGCGCCAGCAGCTTGGTAGCGCCCTCCTCCTACAATGAGCAGTTCTTC.

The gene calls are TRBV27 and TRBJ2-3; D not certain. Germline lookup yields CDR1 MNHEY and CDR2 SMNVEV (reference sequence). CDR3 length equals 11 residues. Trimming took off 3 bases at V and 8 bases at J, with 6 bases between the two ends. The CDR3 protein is CASSFTGTQYF. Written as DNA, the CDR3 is TGTGCCAGCAGTTTCACGGGTACGCAGTATTTT.

CDR3 bases: TGTGCCAGCTCAGACAGAAACATTGCAACTAATGAAAAACTGTTTTTT. Its translation: CASSDRNIATNEKLFF. The V call is TRBV18, the J call TRBJ1-4; TRBD1 might be the D (5 bases). Germline lookup yields CDR1 KGHSH and CDR2 LQKENI. The CDR3 length is 16 residues. The germline V and J ends were trimmed by 5 bases and 0 bases, with 13 bases remaining between them.

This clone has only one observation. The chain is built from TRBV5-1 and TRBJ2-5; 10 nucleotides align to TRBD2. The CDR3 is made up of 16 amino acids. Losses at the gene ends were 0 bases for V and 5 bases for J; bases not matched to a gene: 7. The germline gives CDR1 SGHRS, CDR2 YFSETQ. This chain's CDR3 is CASSLEGSGRWETQYF. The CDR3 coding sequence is TGCGCCAGCAGCTTGGAAGGTAGCGGGAGGTGGGAGACCCAGTACTTC. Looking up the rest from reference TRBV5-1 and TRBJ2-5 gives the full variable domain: KAGVTQTPRYLIKTRGQQVTLSCSPISGHRSVSWYQQTPGQGLQFLFEYFSETQRNKGNFPGRFSGRQFSNSRSEMNVSTLELGDSALYLCASSLEGSGRWETQYFGPGTRLLVL.

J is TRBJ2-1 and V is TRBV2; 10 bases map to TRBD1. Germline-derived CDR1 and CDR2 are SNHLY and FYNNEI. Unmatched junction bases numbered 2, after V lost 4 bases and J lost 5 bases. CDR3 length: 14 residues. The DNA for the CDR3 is TGTGCCAGCAGTGGACAGGGGGCCCACAATGAGCAGTTCTTC. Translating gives CASSGQGAHNEQFF.

CDR3 coding DNA: TGTGCCAGCAGGCAAAGTGGGCCCCAGGGTGGCTACACCTTC. This codes for CASRQSGPQGGYTF. The V and J genes are TRBV3-1 (or the pseudogene TRBV3-2) and TRBJ1-2; tentatively, D is TRBD1 (5 bases). This CDR3 region has 14 residues. Trimming took 6 bases from V and 7 from J, leaving 18 bases between them. Germline lookup yields CDR1 LGHDT and CDR2 YNNKEL (reference sequence).

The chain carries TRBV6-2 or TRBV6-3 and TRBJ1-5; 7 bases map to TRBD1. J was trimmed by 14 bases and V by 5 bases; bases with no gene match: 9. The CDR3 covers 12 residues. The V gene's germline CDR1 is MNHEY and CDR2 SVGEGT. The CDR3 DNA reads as TGTGCCAGCAGTCAAGATCTGGGACAGAAGCATTTT. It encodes CASSQDLGQKHF.

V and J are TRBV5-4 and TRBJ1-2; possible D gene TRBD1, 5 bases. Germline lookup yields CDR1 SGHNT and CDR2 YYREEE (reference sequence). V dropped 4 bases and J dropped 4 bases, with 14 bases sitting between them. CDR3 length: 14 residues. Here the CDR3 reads CASSRDQSVYGYTF. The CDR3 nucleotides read TGTGCCAGCAGCCGGGACCAATCGGTCTATGGCTACACCTTC.

This CDR3 is CASSLVGVTGNTIYF. CDR3 in DNA: TGCGCCAGCAGCTTGGTAGGGGTCACTGGAAACACCATATATTTT. This chain connects TRBV5-1 to TRBJ1-3; TRBD1 might be the D (5 bases). V was trimmed by 0 bases and J by 2 bases, leaving 9 bases between them. CDR1 is SGHRS and CDR2 is YFSETQ in the germline V gene. This CDR3 spans 15 amino acids.

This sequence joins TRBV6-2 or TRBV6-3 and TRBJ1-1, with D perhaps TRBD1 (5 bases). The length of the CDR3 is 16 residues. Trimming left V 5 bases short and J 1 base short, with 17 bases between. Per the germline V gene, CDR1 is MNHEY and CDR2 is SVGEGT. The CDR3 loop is CASSITGFRGNTEAFF. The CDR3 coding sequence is TGTGCCAGCAGTATCACAGGATTTCGGGGGAACACTGAAGCTTTCTTT.

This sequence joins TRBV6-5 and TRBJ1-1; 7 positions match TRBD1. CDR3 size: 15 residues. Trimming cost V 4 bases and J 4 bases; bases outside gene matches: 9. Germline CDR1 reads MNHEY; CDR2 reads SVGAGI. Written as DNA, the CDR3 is TGTGCCAGCAGTTCTCCTAGGGGGCATAGCACTGAAGCTTTCTTT. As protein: CASSSPRGHSTEAFF.

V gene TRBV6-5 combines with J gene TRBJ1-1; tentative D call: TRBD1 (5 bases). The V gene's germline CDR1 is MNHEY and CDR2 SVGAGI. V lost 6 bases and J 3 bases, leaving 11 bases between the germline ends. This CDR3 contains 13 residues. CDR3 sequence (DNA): TGTGCCAGCAGACGAGGGGAGGACACTGAAGCTTTCTTT. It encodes CASRRGEDTEAFF.

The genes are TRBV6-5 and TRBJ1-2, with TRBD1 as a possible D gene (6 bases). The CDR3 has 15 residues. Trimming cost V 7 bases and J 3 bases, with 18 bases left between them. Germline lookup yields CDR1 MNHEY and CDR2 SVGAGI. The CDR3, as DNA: TGTGCCAGCATCTTCCCCGGCGGGGGCGACTATGGCTACACCTTC. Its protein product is CASIFPGGGDYGYTF.

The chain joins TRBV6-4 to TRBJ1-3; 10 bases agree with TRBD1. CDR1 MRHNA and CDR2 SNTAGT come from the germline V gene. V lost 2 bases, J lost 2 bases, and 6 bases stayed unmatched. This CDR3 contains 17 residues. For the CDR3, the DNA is TGTGCCAGCAGTGACGCATGGGGACAGGGGACTGGAAACACCATATATTTT. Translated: CASSDAWGQGTGNTIYF.